Listed here are 26 T cell receptor beta chains from one sample, sequenced in a study of T cells in Graves' hyperthyroidism and ophthalmopathy. TCR beta CDR3 sequences were amplified from RNA transcripts. Carried out on the TCR CDR3, a first-round RT-PCR used the HTBI primer set. TCRdb re-analysed the multiplex PCR reads in MiXCR, keeping a single row per CDR3 protein. The top ten clones hold approximately 8.4% of a sample with roughly 750,000 distinct CDR3 sequences, about 17% of them seen once. Sequencing input: blood. The origin of the receptors is a young man with Graves' hyperthyroidism.

Remarks on this clonotype: A much larger clone differs from this one at a single base, so this may be a read error. J is TRBJ2-5 and V is TRBV28; D may be TRBD1 (5 bases). Germline loops: CDR1 MDHEN, CDR2 SYDVKM. This CDR3 has 14 residues. The CDR3, as DNA: TGTGCCAGCAGTTTAAGGCCAGGGCAAGAGACCCAGCACTTC. Translating it yields CASSLRPGQETQHF.

V gene TRBV2 combines with J gene TRBJ2-5; D not resolved. V was pared by 6 bases and J by 5 bases, with 16 bases between. Germline V CDR1 and CDR2: SNHLY, FYNNEI. The CDR3 spans 14 residues. The CDR3 coding sequence is TGTGCCAGCAGGGTAGCACTTGGGTGGGAGACCCAGTACTTC. Protein sequence: CASRVALGWETQYF.

A few counts support this clonotype. The chain uses TRBV7-2 and TRBJ2-4; no reliable D call. Trimming took off 2 bases at V and 8 bases at J, with 16 bases between the two ends. The CDR3 is 15 amino acids. Germline-derived CDR1 and CDR2 are SGHTA and FQGNSA. CDR3 nucleotides: TGTGCCAGCAGCTTACCCGTTATCAGAGAGGACATTCAGTACTTC. This translates into CASSLPVIREDIQYF.

This clonotype was seen more than once but under ten times. This chain uses TRBV18 with TRBJ2-7; possible D gene TRBD2, 7 bases. Trimming took 6 bases from V and 6 from J, leaving 18 bases between them. Per the germline V gene, CDR1 is KGHSH and CDR2 is LQKENI. The CDR3 consists of 14 residues. In nucleotides, the CDR3 is TGTGCCAGCTCCCAGAAGGGGGGGTTTGGCGAGCAGTACTTC. Translated, it gives CASSQKGGFGEQYF.

At least ten counts were recorded for this clonotype. J is TRBJ1-2 and V is TRBV2; no clear D gene. The CDR3 loop spans 14 amino acids. Per the germline V gene, CDR1 is SNHLY and CDR2 is FYNNEI. Trimming cost V 3 bases and J 7 bases, with 15 bases left between them. In nucleotides, the CDR3 is TGTGCCAGCAGTGATGAGATAAGGTTCGGTGGCTACACCTTC. Translating gives CASSDEIRFGGYTF. The variable domain in full, completed from reference TRBV2 and TRBJ1-2, reads EPEVTQTPSHQVTQMGQEVILRCVPISNHLYFYWYRQILGQKVEFLVSFYNNEISEKSEIFDDQFSVERPDGSNFTLKIRSTKLEDSAMYFCASSDEIRFGGYTFGSGTRLTVV.

This clonotype was found many times. V usage is TRBV12-3 or TRBV12-4 and J usage is TRBJ1-2; no clear D. CDR3 length equals 15 residues. The germline V and J ends were trimmed by 3 bases and 0 bases, with 11 bases remaining between them. CDR3 protein: CASSFHSMANYGYTF. The CDR3 DNA sequence: TGTGCCAGCAGTTTCCACAGCATGGCTAACTATGGCTACACCTTC.

In DNA form, the CDR3 reads TGCAGTGCTAGAGGGACGTACAGGGATAATTCACCCCTCCACTTT. Protein product: CSARGTYRDNSPLHF. The rearrangement uses TRBV20-1 and TRBJ1-6, with D maybe TRBD1 (6 bases). This CDR3 is built from 15 residues. V shed 1 base and J shed 5 bases, with 12 bases lying between them. Germline V gene data show CDR1 as DFQATT and CDR2 as SNEGSKA (reference sequence).

The chain carries TRBV28 and TRBJ1-3; D perhaps matches TRBD1 (5 bases). Trimming took 5 bases from V and 0 from J, leaving 14 bases between them. The CDR3 is 16 amino acids. CDR1 and CDR2 (germline): MDHEN, SYDVKM. DNA for the CDR3: TGTGCCAGCAGTCCCGGGACGCCAAACTCTGGAAACACCATATATTTT. It translates to CASSPGTPNSGNTIYF. Full variable domain (remainder filled in from reference TRBV28 and TRBJ1-3): DVKVTQSSRYLVKRTGEKVFLECVQDMDHENMFWYRQDPGLGLRLIYFSYDVKMKEKGDIPEGYSVSREKKERFSLILESASTNQTSMYLCASSPGTPNSGNTIYFGEGSWLTVV.

This clonotype was observed at least ten times. The chain uses TRBV12-3 or TRBV12-4 and TRBJ2-1, with 9 bases that match TRBD1. Trimming cost V 5 bases and J 7 bases; bases outside gene matches: 12. The CDR3 extends over 16 amino acids. The CDR3, as DNA: TGTGCCAGCAGTACCACAGGGGGCCCCGTTTGGAATGAGCAGTTCTTC. This sequence encodes CASSTTGGPVWNEQFF.

This clonotype was seen at least ten times. V and J are TRBV20-1 and TRBJ2-3; D is unclear. V was clipped by 3 bases and J by 5 bases, with 6 bases between them. The germline gives CDR1 DFQATT, CDR2 SNEGSKA (reference sequence). This CDR3 has 11 residues. The CDR3 loop reads CSARSGDTQYF. The DNA of the CDR3 is TGCAGTGCTAGGTCCGGAGATACGCAGTATTTT.

This clonotype was recorded at least ten times. This rearrangement joins TRBV20-1 to TRBJ1-1; D might be TRBD1 (5 bases). The germline V and J ends were trimmed by 5 bases and 7 bases, with 17 bases remaining between them. From germline, CDR1 is DFQATT and CDR2 SNEGSKA (reference sequence). This CDR3 spans 13 amino acids. The CDR3 sequence: CSASPTGGVEAFF. The CDR3 bases are TGCAGTGCTTCCCCGACGGGGGGGGTTGAAGCTTTCTTT.

The genes are TRBV10-3 and TRBJ2-2; D is uncertain. Germline V gene data show CDR1 as ENHRY and CDR2 as SYGVKD. The germline V and J ends were trimmed by 7 bases and 4 bases, with 10 bases remaining between them. The CDR3 totals 13 residues. The CDR3 protein is CAINQRSTGELFF. CDR3 bases: TGTGCCATCAACCAACGGAGCACCGGGGAGCTGTTTTTT.

This clonotype was observed at least ten times. The chain carries TRBV28 and TRBJ2-7; 12 bases fit TRBD2. Germline CDR1 is MDHEN and CDR2 is SYDVKM. This CDR3 comprises 16 residues. V lost 1 base, J lost 3 bases, and 4 bases stayed unmatched. This CDR3 reads CASSLLGLAGFYEQYF. The DNA for the CDR3 is TGTGCCAGCAGTTTATTGGGACTAGCGGGCTTCTACGAGCAGTACTTC.

The chain has TRBV19 and TRBJ2-1, with TRBD2 identical over 8 bases. The V and J ends lost 3 bases and 9 bases, in that order; junction bases with no gene match: 22. Per germline, CDR1 LNHDA and CDR2 SQIVND (reference sequence). This CDR3 is 19 amino acids long. CDR3: CASSIPGLALEVGSGEQFF. The CDR3 DNA sequence: TGTGCCAGTAGTATTCCCGGACTAGCACTCGAGGTGGGTTCTGGTGAGCAGTTCTTC.

The J gene is TRBJ2-2, the V gene TRBV11-1; 12 nucleotides agree with TRBD2. With V trimmed by 5 bases and J by 2 bases, 6 bases remained unmatched. Germline-derived CDR1 and CDR2 are SGHAT and FQDESV (reference sequence). CDR3 size: 17 residues. The DNA for the CDR3 is TGTGCCAGCAGCCCTTTAGGACTAGCGGGAAACACCGGGGAGCTGTTTTTT. Protein sequence: CASSPLGLAGNTGELFF.

Many counts were recorded for this clonotype. This chain uses TRBV12-3 or TRBV12-4 with TRBJ2-7, with 9 bases lining up with TRBD1. V trimming: 5 bases; J trimming: 3 bases; junction bases outside the gene matches: 11. The CDR3 runs 16 residues. For the CDR3, the DNA is TGTGCCAGCAGTGCTAGAGGGGGACAGGGTTTCTACGAGCAGTACTTC. It yields the protein CASSARGGQGFYEQYF.

This clonotype was counted at least ten times. This chain joins TRBV20-1 and TRBJ2-3; 8 bases are shared with TRBD2. The V segment lost 7 bases and the J segment 6 bases; nucleotides outside the gene matches: 12. The germline gives CDR1 DFQATT, CDR2 SNEGSKA (reference sequence). This CDR3 is 14 amino acids long. CDR3 in DNA: TGCAGTGGATCCGAAAGCGGGAGAGTGGATACGCAGTATTTT. Translating it yields CSGSESGRVDTQYF.

This clonotype has at least ten counts. The chain employs TRBV11-2 and TRBJ2-7; D possibly uses TRBD1 or TRBD2 (5 bases each). The V end lost 6 bases, the J end lost 0 bases, and 9 bases lay between the germline ends. Germline assignment: CDR1 SGHAT and CDR2 FQNNGV. The CDR3 extends over 13 amino acids. CDR3 in DNA: TGTGCCAGCAGTCGGGGCATCTCCTACGAGCAGTACTTC. This codes for CASSRGISYEQYF.

This clonotype was picked up many times. V and J are TRBV5-1 and TRBJ2-2, with TRBD1 as a possible D gene (6 bases). Germline V lookup: CDR1 SGHRS, CDR2 YFSETQ. The CDR3 is 16 amino acids. The V and J ends lost 0 bases and 0 bases respectively, with 9 bases between them. CDR3 in amino acids: CASSLATGTNTGELFF. The DNA for the CDR3 is TGCGCCAGCAGCTTGGCCACAGGGACGAACACCGGGGAGCTGTTTTTT.

CDR3 nucleotide sequence: TGTGCCAGCAGTGGGACCGTACCGCCAGATGAGCAGTTCTTC. Translating it yields CASSGTVPPDEQFF. This rearrangement joins TRBV28 to TRBJ2-1; D may correspond to TRBD1 or TRBD2 (5 bases each). Between the trimmed V and J ends, which lost 5 bases and 8 bases, there was a span of 16 bases. The CDR3 has 14 amino acids. The germline V gene encodes CDR1 MDHEN and CDR2 SYDVKM.

The table lists this clonotype with many counts. Here the CDR3 DNA reads TGTGCCAGCAGCCAAGATGAGCAGTCACCGTACCAAGAGACCCAGTACTTC. This translates into CASSQDEQSPYQETQYF. This chain links TRBV4-2 with TRBJ2-5; no reliable D call. The CDR3 loop spans 17 amino acids. Trimming stripped 0 bases from V and 0 bases from J, with 14 bases between. Germline CDR1 reads LGHNA; CDR2 reads YNFKEQ.

The rearrangement joins TRBV6-1 to TRBJ1-2; D gene unclear. Trimming left V 0 bases short and J 4 bases short, with 9 bases between. Per the germline V gene, CDR1 is MNHNS and CDR2 is SASEGT. This CDR3 contains 14 residues. The CDR3 sequence: CASSEAGRSYGYTF. CDR3 nucleotides: TGTGCCAGCAGTGAAGCCGGCAGATCCTATGGCTACACCTTC.

V is TRBV28 and J is TRBJ2-3, with TRBD1 matching over 9 bases. This CDR3 region has 14 residues. Trimming at V came to 3 bases and at J to 9 bases, leaving 7 bases not matched to a gene. Germline CDR1 reads MDHEN; CDR2 reads SYDVKM. CDR3 bases: TGTGCCAGCAGTTTCCACACAGGGGGCGACACGCAGTATTTT. This translates into CASSFHTGGDTQYF.

In this sample, this clonotype turned up a few times. This chain connects TRBV29-1 to TRBJ2-7; no firm D call. V lost 0 bases, J lost 0 bases, and 12 bases lay in between. CDR3 size: 15 residues. CDR1 and CDR2 from the germline V gene are SQVTM and ANQGSEA. The CDR3 DNA reads TGCAGCGTTGAAGACCCCGGAACGAGCTCCTACGAGCAGTACTTC. Protein: CSVEDPGTSSYEQYF.

This clonotype was recorded many times. The chain employs TRBV30 and TRBJ1-4, with D possibly matching TRBD1 (6 bases). Germline V gene data show CDR1 as GTSNPN and CDR2 as SVGIG (reference sequence). V lost 0 bases, J lost 3 bases, and 17 bases lay in between. This CDR3 comprises 17 residues. CDR3 residues: CAWSVPGDTKANEKLFF. DNA for the CDR3: TGTGCCTGGAGTGTACCGGGGGACACAAAGGCTAATGAAAAACTGTTTTTT.

The sample holds many counts of this clonotype. The J gene is TRBJ1-5, the V gene TRBV6-1; the match to TRBD1 covers 7 bases. Germline V gives CDR1 MNHNS, CDR2 SASEGT. CDR3 size: 15 residues. V lost 1 base and J lost 7; bases outside the gene matches: 7. The CDR3 coding sequence is TGTGCCAGCAGTGAAGGACAGGGTGTACGGCAGCCCCAGCATTTT. Translating gives CASSEGQGVRQPQHF.